Listed below are T cell receptor beta chains from one sample, sequenced in a study of T cells in Graves' hyperthyroidism and ophthalmopathy. One entry per CDR3 protein, called by TCRdb with MiXCR from the multiplex PCR reads. The sample holds 450,000 to 700,000 distinct CDR3 sequences, around 45% seen once. Sample: peripheral blood or thyroid tissue (not recorded which). These receptor sequences come from an adult woman with Graves' disease, either hyperthyroidism or ophthalmopathy (not recorded which). Each CDR3 is given with its conserved first and last residue. D genes are given only for firm matches. Expanded clones get a size class; other rows say once, few or many, or leave the size out.

clone_size | d_call | j_call | v_call | cdr3_aa | cdr3_nt
many | - | TRBJ1-5 | TRBV19 | CATTLSRRNTQPQHF | TGTGCCACTACTCTTTCTCGCCGCAATACTCAGCCCCAGCATTTT
many | - | TRBJ1-6 | TRBV12-3/TRBV12-4 | CASSLRGSQNSPLHF | TGTGCCAGCAGTTTAAGAGGCAGCCAGAATTCACCCCTCCACTTT
- | TRBD1 | TRBJ1-4 | TRBV10-2 | CASSGGRGGQVF | TGCGCCAGCAGTGGAGGCAGGGGGGGCCAGGTTTTT
- | TRBD2 | TRBJ2-5 | TRBV20-1 | CSPEVAGAQETQYF | TGCAGTCCGGAGGTAGCGGGGGCTCAAGAGACCCAGTACTTC
many | - | TRBJ1-1 | TRBV7-9 | CASSQYVGEAFF | TGTGCCAGCAGCCAGTATGTGGGGGAAGCTTTCTTT
- | - | TRBJ1-1 | TRBV19 | CASSQTDLTEAFF | TGTGCCAGTAGTCAGACAGACCTCACTGAAGCTTTCTTT
- | - | TRBJ2-7 | TRBV18 | CASSEDLSYEQHF | TGTGCCAGCTCAGAGGACTTGTCCTACGAGCAGCACTTC
- | - | TRBJ1-4 | TRBV25-1 | CASSEWDTTNEKLFF | TGTGCCAGCAGTGAATGGGACACAACTAATGAAAAACTGTTTTTT
many | - | TRBJ1-5 | TRBV7-8 | CASSQFRESNQPQHF | TGTGCCAGCAGCCAATTTAGGGAGAGCAATCAGCCCCAGCATTTT
many | TRBD1 | TRBJ2-5 | TRBV28 | CGTGVGETQYF | TGTGGCACAGGGGTGGGGGAGACCCAGTACTTC
many | - | TRBJ1-1 | TRBV29-1 | CSVVRERATEAFF | TGCAGCGTTGTCCGGGAACGGGCCACTGAAGCTTTCTTT
- | - | TRBJ2-6 | TRBV24-1 | CATGDQWSGANVLTF | TGTGCCACCGGGGATCAATGGTCTGGGGCCAACGTCCTGACTTTC
many | TRBD1 | TRBJ1-1 | TRBV20-1 | CSAITGTGGIGAFF | TGCAGTGCCATCACCGGGACAGGGGGTATCGGAGCTTTCTTT
- | TRBD1 | TRBJ1-5 | TRBV15 | CATSRTRGGQPQHF | TGTGCCACCAGCAGAACCAGGGGGGGTCAGCCCCAGCATTTT
- | - | TRBJ2-7 | TRBV25-1 | CASSEVTRGFNYEQYF | TGTGCCAGCAGTGAGGTCACGAGGGGCTTTAACTACGAGCAGTACTTC
- | TRBD1 | TRBJ1-4 | TRBV20-1 | CSARDGTDNEKLFF | TGCAGTGCTAGAGATGGGACAGACAATGAAAAACTGTTTTTT
many | - | TRBJ2-7 | TRBV11-2 | CASSFFFYEQYF | TGTGCCAGCAGCTTTTTCTTCTACGAGCAGTACTTC
many | - | TRBJ1-1 | TRBV11-2 | CASSPGPHEAFF | TGTGCCAGCAGCCCGGGACCCCACGAAGCTTTCTTT
many | TRBD1 | TRBJ1-2 | TRBV4-1 | CASSQQTGASYGYTF | TGCGCCAGCAGCCAACAGACAGGGGCTAGCTATGGCTACACCTTC
many | - | TRBJ2-5 | TRBV11-2 | CASSFRQKQETQYF | TGTGCCAGCAGCTTCCGACAGAAGCAAGAGACCCAGTACTTC
- | - | TRBJ2-7 | TRBV19 | CAGTGGSYEQYF | TGTGCTGGGACTGGCGGTTCCTACGAGCAGTACTTC
- | - | TRBJ2-3 | TRBV13 | CASISWAGDTDTQYF | TGTGCCAGCATAAGTTGGGCAGGGGACACAGATACGCAGTATTTT
- | TRBD2 | TRBJ2-7 | TRBV15 | CATSRDDRRLAGVEQYF | TGTGCCACCAGCAGAGATGACCGGCGTCTAGCGGGAGTCGAGCAGTACTTC
- | TRBD1 | TRBJ1-1 | TRBV6-4 | CASSDRQGMTPDTEAFF | TGTGCCAGCAGTGACAGACAGGGTATGACACCGGACACTGAAGCTTTCTTT
- | TRBD1 | TRBJ1-5 | TRBV10-3 | CAISTGNQPQHF | TGTGCCATCTCGACAGGGAATCAGCCCCAGCATTTT
many | - | TRBJ1-6 | TRBV2 | CASSGYSPLHF | TGTGCCAGCAGTGGATATTCACCCCTCCACTTT
- | TRBD1 | TRBJ2-5 | TRBV20-1 | CSARKTGGTETQYF | TGCAGTGCTAGAAAGACAGGGGGTACGGAGACCCAGTACTTC
few | - | TRBJ1-2 | TRBV7-6 | CASSDRGAESGYTF | TGTGCCAGCAGCGACCGCGGCGCAGAGAGTGGCTACACCTTC
many | TRBD1 | TRBJ2-2 | TRBV6-6 | CASRQGAKRTGELFF | TGTGCCAGCAGACAGGGGGCTAAGAGGACCGGGGAGCTGTTTTTT
- | - | TRBJ1-1 | TRBV12-3/TRBV12-4 | CASSYRVRGNTEAFF | TGTGCCAGCAGTTATAGGGTTCGGGGAAACACTGAAGCTTTCTTT
many | - | TRBJ2-6 | TRBV10-3 | CAIKGAGGAGANVLTF | TGTGCCATCAAGGGGGCGGGAGGAGCTGGGGCCAACGTCCTGACTTTC
- | - | TRBJ1-6 | TRBV20-1 | CSAADSYNSPLHF | TGCAGTGCAGCAGACTCCTATAATTCACCCCTCCACTTT
- | - | TRBJ2-7 | TRBV20-1 | CSAKSGVRYEQYF | TGCAGTGCTAAGTCAGGGGTCCGGTACGAGCAGTACTTC
- | - | TRBJ1-2 | TRBV11-2 | CASSAGTSSYTF | TGTGCCAGCTCAGCCGGGACTAGCAGTTACACCTTC
many | - | TRBJ1-6 | TRBV7-2 | CASSLATGGSPLHF | TGTGCCAGCAGCTTAGCAACAGGAGGCTCACCCCTCCACTTT
- | TRBD1 | TRBJ1-2 | TRBV6-1 | CASRRDSPSAGYTF | TGTGCCAGCAGGCGGGACAGTCCCTCCGCGGGCTACACCTTC
- | - | TRBJ1-2 | TRBV2 | CASGPRENYGYTF | TGTGCCAGCGGCCCCCGGGAAAACTATGGCTACACCTTC
- | TRBD1 | TRBJ2-7 | TRBV7-2 | CASSLRAAYGRGQNEQYF | TGTGCCAGCAGCTTAAGAGCGGCCTATGGCAGGGGGCAGAATGAGCAGTACTTC
many | - | TRBJ2-2 | TRBV12-3/TRBV12-4 | CASSLPGGELFF | TGTGCCAGCAGCCTTCCTGGTGGGGAGCTGTTTTTT
few | - | TRBJ2-2 | TRBV12-3/TRBV12-4 | CASSPRQNTGELFF | TGTGCCAGCAGCCCGAGACAGAACACCGGGGAGCTGTTTTTT
many | - | TRBJ1-5 | TRBV20-1 | CSARDRLRKQPQHF | TGCAGTGCTAGAGATAGGCTCCGTAAACAGCCCCAGCATTTT
- | - | TRBJ1-2 | TRBV7-3 | CASSPGEGSRYGYTF | TGTGCCAGCAGCCCAGGGGAGGGTTCGCGGTATGGCTACACCTTC
once | - | TRBJ2-1 | TRBV14 | CASSQWRGSYNEQFF | TGTGCCAGCAGCCAATGGCGGGGCTCCTACAATGAGCAGTTCTTC
few | - | TRBJ2-2 | TRBV19 | CASSLATWGDLFGELFF | TGTGCCAGTAGTCTCGCGACTTGGGGGGATCTGTTCGGGGAGCTGTTTTTT
few | - | TRBJ1-5 | TRBV25-1 | CASSDREDQPQHF | TGTGCCAGCAGTGATAGGGAAGATCAGCCCCAGCATTTT
- | TRBD1 | TRBJ2-5 | TRBV11-2 | CASSLGPGGNQPQYF | TGTGCCAGCAGCTTAGGTCCAGGGGGCAATCAGCCCCAGTACTTC
once | - | TRBJ1-6 | TRBV10-2 | CASSDRTRGYNSPLHF | TGCGCCAGCAGTGATAGGACCCGGGGCTATAATTCACCCCTCCACTTT
many | - | TRBJ1-1 | TRBV10-3 | CAISQRGENTEAFF | TGTGCCATCAGCCAGAGGGGGGAGAACACTGAAGCTTTCTTT
many | - | TRBJ2-2 | TRBV5-1 | CASSLVSDAGELFF | TGCGCCAGCAGCTTGGTCTCAGACGCCGGGGAGCTGTTTTTT
- | - | TRBJ1-6 | TRBV7-8 | CASSQAAGSNSPLHF | TGTGCCAGCAGCCAAGCCGCCGGCAGCAATTCACCCCTCCACTTT
- | - | TRBJ1-1 | TRBV14 | CASSPIYTEAFF | TGTGCCAGCAGCCCGATATACACTGAAGCTTTCTTT
many | - | TRBJ1-1 | TRBV11-2 | CASSLGGRKTEAFF | TGTGCCAGCAGCTTAGGAGGGAGAAAGACTGAAGCTTTCTTT
- | TRBD1 | TRBJ1-2 | TRBV15 | CATSRDPLWTGNGYTF | TGTGCCACCAGCAGAGACCCGCTATGGACAGGGAATGGCTACACCTTC
many | - | TRBJ2-6 | TRBV6-1 | CASSGSSGANVLTF | TGTGCCAGCAGTGGGAGCTCTGGGGCCAACGTCCTGACTTTC
few | TRBD2 | TRBJ2-7 | TRBV20-1 | CSARGGLAGRYEQYF | TGCAGTGCTAGAGGAGGTCTAGCGGGAAGGTACGAGCAGTACTTC
- | - | TRBJ2-5 | TRBV7-8 | CASSSSGSVLETQYF | TGTGCCAGCAGCTCCTCGGGTAGCGTCCTGGAGACCCAGTACTTC
many | - | TRBJ1-5 | TRBV5-1 | CASSLGLIAGQPQHF | TGCGCCAGCAGCTTGGGTCTGATTGCGGGTCAGCCCCAGCATTTT
once | - | TRBJ1-1 | TRBV6-6 | CASTGGIDTEAFF | TGTGCCAGCACCGGAGGGATAGACACTGAAGCTTTCTTT
many | - | TRBJ1-1 | TRBV20-1 | CSAATGLDTEAFF | TGCAGTGCTGCAACAGGGTTGGACACTGAAGCTTTCTTT
once | - | TRBJ2-7 | TRBV20-1 | CSAQPGKDHEQYF | TGCAGCGCCCAGCCGGGAAAAGACCACGAGCAGTACTTC